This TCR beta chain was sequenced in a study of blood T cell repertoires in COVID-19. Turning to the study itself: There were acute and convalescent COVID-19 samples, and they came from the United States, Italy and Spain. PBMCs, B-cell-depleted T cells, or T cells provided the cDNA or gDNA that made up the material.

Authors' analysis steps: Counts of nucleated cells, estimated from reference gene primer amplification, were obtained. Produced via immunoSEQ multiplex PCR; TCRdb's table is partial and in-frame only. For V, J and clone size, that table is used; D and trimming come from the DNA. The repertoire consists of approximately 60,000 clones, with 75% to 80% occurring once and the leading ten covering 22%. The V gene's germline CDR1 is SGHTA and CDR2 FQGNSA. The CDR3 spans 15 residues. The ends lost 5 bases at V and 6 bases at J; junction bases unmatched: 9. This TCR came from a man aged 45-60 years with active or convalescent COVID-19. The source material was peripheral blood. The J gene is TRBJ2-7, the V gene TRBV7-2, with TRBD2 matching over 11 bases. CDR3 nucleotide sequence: TGTGCCAGCAGCCGTACTAGCGGGAGTTCGTTCGAGCAGTACTTC. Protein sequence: CASSRTSGSSFEQYF.